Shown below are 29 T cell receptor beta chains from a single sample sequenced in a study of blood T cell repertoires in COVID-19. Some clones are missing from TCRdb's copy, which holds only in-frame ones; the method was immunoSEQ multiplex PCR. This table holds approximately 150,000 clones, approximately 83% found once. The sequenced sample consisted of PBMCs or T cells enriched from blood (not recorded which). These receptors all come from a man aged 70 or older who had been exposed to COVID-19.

The CDR3 sequence: CASSIVPGNSNQPQHF. DNA for the CDR3: TGTGCCAGTAGTATTGTACCCGGGAATAGCAATCAGCCCCAGCATTTT. The V and J genes are TRBV19 and TRBJ1-5, with no clear D. V was pared by 3 bases and J by 0 bases, with 12 bases between. Germline V gene sequence: CDR1 LNHDA, CDR2 SQIVND (reference sequence). The CDR3 totals 16 residues.

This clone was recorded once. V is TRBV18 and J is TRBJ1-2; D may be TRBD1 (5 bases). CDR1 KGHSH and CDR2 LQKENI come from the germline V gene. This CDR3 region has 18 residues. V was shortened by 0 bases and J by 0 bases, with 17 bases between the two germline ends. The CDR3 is CASSPPVGQGLANYGYTF. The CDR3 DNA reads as TGTGCCAGCTCACCACCGGTTGGGCAGGGACTAGCTAACTATGGCTACACCTTC.

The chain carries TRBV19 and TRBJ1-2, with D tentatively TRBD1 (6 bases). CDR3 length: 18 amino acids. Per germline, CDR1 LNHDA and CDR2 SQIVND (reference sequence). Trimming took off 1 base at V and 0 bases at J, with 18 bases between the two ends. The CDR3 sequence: CASSIVGRQASSNYGYTF. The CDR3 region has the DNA TGTGCCAGTAGTATAGTAGGGAGACAGGCTTCCTCTAACTATGGCTACACCTTC. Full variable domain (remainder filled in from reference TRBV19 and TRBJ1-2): DGGITQSPKYLFRKEGQNVTLSCEQNLNHDAMYWYRQDPGQGLRLIYYSQIVNDFQKGDIAEGYSVSREKKESFPLTVTSAQKNPTAFYLCASSIVGRQASSNYGYTFGSGTRLTVV.

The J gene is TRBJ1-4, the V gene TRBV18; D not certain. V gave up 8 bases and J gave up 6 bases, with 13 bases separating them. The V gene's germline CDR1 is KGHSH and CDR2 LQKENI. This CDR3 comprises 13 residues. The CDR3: CASTHTRDEKLFF. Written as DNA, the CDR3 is TGTGCCAGCACTCACACCCGGGATGAAAAACTGTTTTTT.

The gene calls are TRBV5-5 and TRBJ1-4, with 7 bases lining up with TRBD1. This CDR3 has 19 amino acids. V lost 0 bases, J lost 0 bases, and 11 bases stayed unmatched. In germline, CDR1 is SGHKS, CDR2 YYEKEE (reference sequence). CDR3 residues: CASSLGQGRDRATNEKLFF. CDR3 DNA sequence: TGTGCCAGCAGCTTGGGACAGGGACGGGATCGGGCAACTAATGAAAAACTGTTTTTT.

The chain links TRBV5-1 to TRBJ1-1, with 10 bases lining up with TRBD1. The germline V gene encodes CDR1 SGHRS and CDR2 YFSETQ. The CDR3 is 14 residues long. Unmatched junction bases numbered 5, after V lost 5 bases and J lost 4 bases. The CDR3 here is CASRRQGAVTEAFF. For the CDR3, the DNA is TGCGCCAGCAGAAGACAGGGGGCCGTCACTGAAGCTTTCTTT.

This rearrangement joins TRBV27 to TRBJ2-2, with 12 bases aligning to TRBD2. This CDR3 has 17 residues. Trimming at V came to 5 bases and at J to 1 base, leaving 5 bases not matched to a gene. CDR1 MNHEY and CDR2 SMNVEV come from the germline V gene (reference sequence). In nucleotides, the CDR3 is TGTGCCAGCAGTCCCTCGACTAGCGGGGGGAACACCGGGGAGCTGTTTTTT. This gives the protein CASSPSTSGGNTGELFF.

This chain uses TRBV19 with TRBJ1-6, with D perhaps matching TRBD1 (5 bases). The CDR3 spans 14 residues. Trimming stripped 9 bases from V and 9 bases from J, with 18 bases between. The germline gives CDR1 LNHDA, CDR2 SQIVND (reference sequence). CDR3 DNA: TGTGCCAGCTCAATCGGGGGGACTGGTTCACCCCTCCACTTT. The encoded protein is CASSIGGTGSPLHF. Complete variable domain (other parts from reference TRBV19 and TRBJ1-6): DGGITQSPKYLFRKEGQNVTLSCEQNLNHDAMYWYRQDPGQGLRLIYYSQIVNDFQKGDIAEGYSVSREKKESFPLTVTSAQKNPTAFYLCASSIGGTGSPLHFGNGTRLTVT.

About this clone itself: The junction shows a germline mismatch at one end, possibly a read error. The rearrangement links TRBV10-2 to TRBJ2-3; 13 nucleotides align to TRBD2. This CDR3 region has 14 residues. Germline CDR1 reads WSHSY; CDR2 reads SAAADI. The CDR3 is CASSDPETSGRPGF. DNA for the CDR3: TGCGCCAGCAGTGACCCAGAGACTAGCGGGAGGCCTGGGTTT.

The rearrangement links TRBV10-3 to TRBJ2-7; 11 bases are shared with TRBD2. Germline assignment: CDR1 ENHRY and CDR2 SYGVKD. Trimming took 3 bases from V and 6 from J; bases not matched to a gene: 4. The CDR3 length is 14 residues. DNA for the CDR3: TGTGCCATCAGTGAAGGGACTAGCGGACGCGAGCAGTACTTC. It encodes CAISEGTSGREQYF.

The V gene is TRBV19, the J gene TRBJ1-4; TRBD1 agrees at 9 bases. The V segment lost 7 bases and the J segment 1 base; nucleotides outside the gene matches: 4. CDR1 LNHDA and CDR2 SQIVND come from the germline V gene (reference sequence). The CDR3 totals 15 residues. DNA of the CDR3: TGTGCCAGTACGGACAGGGGAGGAACTAATGAAAAACTGTTTTTT. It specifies CASTDRGGTNEKLFF.

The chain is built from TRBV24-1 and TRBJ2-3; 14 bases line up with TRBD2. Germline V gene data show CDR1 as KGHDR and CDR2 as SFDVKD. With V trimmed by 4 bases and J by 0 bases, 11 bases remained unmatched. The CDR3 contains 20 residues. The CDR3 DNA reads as TGTGCCACCAGTGACCCGGGACTAGCGGGGGACTTTTCTAGCACAGATACGCAGTATTTT. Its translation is CATSDPGLAGDFSSTDTQYF.

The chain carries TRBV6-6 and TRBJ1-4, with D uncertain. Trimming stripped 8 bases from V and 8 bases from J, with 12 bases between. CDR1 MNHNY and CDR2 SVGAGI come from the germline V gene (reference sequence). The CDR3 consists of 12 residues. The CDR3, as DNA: TGTGCCAGCCATACCCCCCAGGAAAAACTGTTTTTT. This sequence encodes CASHTPQEKLFF.

The CDR3: CASSPRQGRDYGYTF. The CDR3 DNA is TGCGCCAGCAGCCCCAGACAGGGTCGGGACTATGGCTACACCTTC. This rearrangement joins TRBV5-1 to TRBJ1-2; 7 bases fit TRBD1. This CDR3 has 15 residues. Trimming at V came to 4 bases and at J to 3 bases, leaving 9 bases not matched to a gene. Germline V gene sequence: CDR1 SGHRS, CDR2 YFSETQ.

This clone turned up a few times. CDR3 in amino acids: CAWRMRSYEQYF. CDR3 DNA sequence: TGTGCCTGGAGGATGCGCTCCTACGAGCAGTACTTC. The chain has TRBV30 and TRBJ2-7; D unclear. Deletions cut 3 bases from V and 0 bases from J, with 6 bases between. CDR1 and CDR2 (germline): GTSNPN, SVGIG (reference sequence). The CDR3 length is 12 residues.

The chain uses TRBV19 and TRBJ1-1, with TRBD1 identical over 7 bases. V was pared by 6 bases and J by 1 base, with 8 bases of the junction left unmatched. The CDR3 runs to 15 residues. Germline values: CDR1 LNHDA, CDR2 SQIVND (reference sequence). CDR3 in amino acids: CASSPGDRRNTEAFF. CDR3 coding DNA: TGTGCCAGTAGCCCAGGGGACAGAAGGAACACTGAAGCTTTCTTT.

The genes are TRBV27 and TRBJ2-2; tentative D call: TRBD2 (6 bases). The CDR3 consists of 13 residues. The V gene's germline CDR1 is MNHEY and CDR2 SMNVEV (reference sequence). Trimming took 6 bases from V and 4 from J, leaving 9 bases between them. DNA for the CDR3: TGTGCCAGCAGGCGGGGAAGCACCGGGGAGCTGTTTTTT. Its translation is CASRRGSTGELFF.

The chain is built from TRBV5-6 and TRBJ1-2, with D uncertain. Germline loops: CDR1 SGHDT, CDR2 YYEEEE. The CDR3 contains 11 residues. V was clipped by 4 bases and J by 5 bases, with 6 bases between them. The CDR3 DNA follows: TGTGCCAGCAGCACGACTTATGGCTACACCTTC. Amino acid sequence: CASSTTYGYTF.

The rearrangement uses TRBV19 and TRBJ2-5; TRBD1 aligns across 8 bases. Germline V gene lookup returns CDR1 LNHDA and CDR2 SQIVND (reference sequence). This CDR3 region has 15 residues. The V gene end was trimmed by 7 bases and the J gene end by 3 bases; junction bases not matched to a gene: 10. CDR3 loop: CASTSQDRAEETQYF. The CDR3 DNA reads TGTGCCAGTACCTCACAGGACAGGGCCGAAGAGACCCAGTACTTC.

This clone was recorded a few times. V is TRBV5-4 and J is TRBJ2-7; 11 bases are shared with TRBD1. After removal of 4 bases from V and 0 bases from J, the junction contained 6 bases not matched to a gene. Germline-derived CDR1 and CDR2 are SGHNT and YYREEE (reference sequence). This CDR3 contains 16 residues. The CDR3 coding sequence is TGTGCCAGCAGCCCCTGGGGGACAGGGGGCTCCTACGAGCAGTACTTC. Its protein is CASSPWGTGGSYEQYF.

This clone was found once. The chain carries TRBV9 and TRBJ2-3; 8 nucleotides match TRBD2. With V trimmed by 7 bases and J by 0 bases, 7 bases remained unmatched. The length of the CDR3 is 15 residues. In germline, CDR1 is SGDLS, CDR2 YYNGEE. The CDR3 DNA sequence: TGTGCCAGCGGTAGGGTAGCGGGGAGCACAGATACGCAGTATTTT. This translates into CASGRVAGSTDTQYF.

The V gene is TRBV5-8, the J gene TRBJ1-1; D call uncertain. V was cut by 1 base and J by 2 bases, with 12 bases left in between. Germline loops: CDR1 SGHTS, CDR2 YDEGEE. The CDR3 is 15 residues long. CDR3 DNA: TGTGCCAGCAGCTTGACTGAGCCTCTTAACACTGAAGCTTTCTTT. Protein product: CASSLTEPLNTEAFF.

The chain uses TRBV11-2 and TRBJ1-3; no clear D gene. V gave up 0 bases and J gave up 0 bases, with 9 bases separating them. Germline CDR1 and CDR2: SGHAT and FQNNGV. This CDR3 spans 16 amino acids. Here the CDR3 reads CASSLERRSSGNTIYF. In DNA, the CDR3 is TGTGCCAGCAGCTTAGAAAGGAGGAGCTCTGGAAACACCATATATTTT.

The CDR3 loop is CASSYLGLGEVEQFF. The CDR3 nucleotides are TGTGCCAGCAGTTACCTCGGACTGGGAGAGGTTGAGCAGTTCTTC. The V gene is TRBV28, the J gene TRBJ2-1; possible D gene TRBD2, 5 bases. This CDR3 has 15 residues. Looked up from germline, CDR1 is MDHEN and CDR2 is SYDVKM. The V end lost 4 bases, the J end lost 9 bases, and 19 bases lay between the germline ends. Based on the CDR3 plus reference TRBV28 and TRBJ2-1, the full variable domain is DVKVTQSSRYLVKRTGEKVFLECVQDMDHENMFWYRQDPGLGLRLIYFSYDVKMKEKGDIPEGYSVSREKKERFSLILESASTNQTSMYLCASSYLGLGEVEQFFGPGTRLTVL.

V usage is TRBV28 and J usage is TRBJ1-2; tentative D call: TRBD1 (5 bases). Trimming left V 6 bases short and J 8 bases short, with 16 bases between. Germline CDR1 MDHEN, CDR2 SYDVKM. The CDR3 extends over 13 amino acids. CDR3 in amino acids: CASSTGQGGGYTF. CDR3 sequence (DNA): TGTGCCAGCAGCACTGGGCAGGGCGGCGGCTACACCTTC.

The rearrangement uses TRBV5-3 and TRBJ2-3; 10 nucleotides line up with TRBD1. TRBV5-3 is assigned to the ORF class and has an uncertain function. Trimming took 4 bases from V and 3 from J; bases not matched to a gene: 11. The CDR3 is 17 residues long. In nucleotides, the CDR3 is TGTGCCAGAAGCATAGAACAACGACAGGGGGCGACAGATACGCAGTATTTT. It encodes CARSIEQRQGATDTQYF.

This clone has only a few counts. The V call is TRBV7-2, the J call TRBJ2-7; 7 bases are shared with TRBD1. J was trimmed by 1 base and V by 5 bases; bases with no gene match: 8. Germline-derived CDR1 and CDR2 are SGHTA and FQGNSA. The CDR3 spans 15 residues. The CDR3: CASSTSRDRSYEQYF. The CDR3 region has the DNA TGTGCCAGCAGCACCTCCCGGGACAGATCCTACGAGCAGTACTTC.

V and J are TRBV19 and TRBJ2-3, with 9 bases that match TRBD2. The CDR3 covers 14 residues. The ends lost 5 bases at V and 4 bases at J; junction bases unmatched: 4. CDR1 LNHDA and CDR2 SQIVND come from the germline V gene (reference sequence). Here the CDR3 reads CASSLSGGADTQYF. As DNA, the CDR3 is TGTGCCAGTAGTCTTAGCGGGGGCGCAGATACGCAGTATTTT.

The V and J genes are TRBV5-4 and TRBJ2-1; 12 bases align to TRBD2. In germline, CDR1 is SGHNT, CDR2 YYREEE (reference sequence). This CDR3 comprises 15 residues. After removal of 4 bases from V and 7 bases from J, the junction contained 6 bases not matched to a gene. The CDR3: CASSPGLAGNNEQFF. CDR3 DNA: TGTGCCAGCAGCCCAGGACTAGCGGGGAATAATGAGCAGTTCTTC.